The clone carrying this T cell receptor beta chain turned up a few times. The antigen is undetermined. This clone may be a read error of a much larger clone one base away. This record belongs to a study of regulatory T cells in long-lasting Graves disease. Study observations and caveats: A limited number of samples was an acknowledged limitation. Among persistent patients, a larger number of public clonotypes were shared (roughly 2,700) than among newly diagnosed patients (around 980).

To make TCR beta libraries, researchers used iRepertoire HTBI primers and Arm-PCR of CDR3 regions. TCRdb reprocessed the multiplex PCR reads with MiXCR, giving one entry per CDR3 protein. The sample lists approximately 560,000 distinct CDR3 sequences, 15% to 20% occurring once. This CDR3 contains 13 residues. Specified time point: newly diagnosed GD, antithyroid drugs for less than 3 months. RNA isolated from PBMCs was used to make the TCR library. These sequences were also reported in another study, on T cells in Graves' hyperthyroidism and ophthalmopathy. That paper adds: The primer set for the first-round RT-PCR of the TCR CDR3 was HTBI.

V and J are TRBV12-3 or TRBV12-4 and TRBJ2-7; D ambiguous. The input for sequencing was peripheral blood mononuclear cells (PBMCs), taken at new diagnosis, from a patient treated with antithyroid drugs. This clonotype was obtained from a man aged 18-30 years with Graves disease. The CDR3 sequence: CAGSLWLPHEQYF. DNA for the CDR3: TGTGCCGGCAGTTTATGGCTTCCGCACGAGCAGTACTTC.